This passage covers 18 T cell receptor beta chains from one sample sequenced in a study of OX40 agonist ivuxolimab in advanced cancers. The table came from immunoSEQ multiplex PCR; TCRdb's copy has only in-frame clones and leaves some out. The sample has 65,000 to 90,000 clones, about 86% seen once; the top ten hold approximately 0.8%. Sequences were derived from CD4+ or CD8+ T cells sorted from blood, sampled in a trial of the OX40 agonist ivuxolimab. Receptors originate from an adult with an advanced solid tumor such as melanoma, head and neck, liver or kidney cancer.

The chain uses TRBV19 and TRBJ2-3, with 12 bases fitting TRBD2. V dropped 8 bases and J dropped 2; count of bases not matched to a gene: 8. The CDR3 is 16 residues long. From germline, CDR1 is LNHDA and CDR2 SQIVND (reference sequence). The CDR3 region is CASRDGLAGNTDTQYF. The CDR3, as DNA: TGTGCCAGTCGTGATGGACTAGCGGGAAACACAGATACGCAGTATTTT.

The rearrangement joins TRBV28 to TRBJ2-7; no firm D call. Germline CDR1 and CDR2: MDHEN and SYDVKM. V was pared by 7 bases and J by 3 bases, with 13 bases between. There are 13 residues in the CDR3. CDR3 bases: TGTGCCAGCACCTCGCCGGGTGGCTACGAGCAGTACTTC. Translated, it gives CASTSPGGYEQYF.

The chain employs TRBV18 and TRBJ1-5; TRBD1 might be the D (5 bases). The CDR3 is 16 residues long. Germline V gene sequence: CDR1 KGHSH, CDR2 LQKENI. The ends were cut back, 2 bases at V and 3 bases at J, with 14 bases in the middle. CDR3 sequence reads: CASSPDQGIHNQPQHF. CDR3 nucleotide sequence: TGTGCCAGCTCACCAGATCAGGGCATACACAATCAGCCCCAGCATTTT.

The genes are TRBV5-6 and TRBJ2-5, with D perhaps TRBD1 or TRBD2 (6 bases each). Trimming left V 4 bases short and J 2 bases short, with 15 bases between. The V gene's germline CDR1 is SGHDT and CDR2 YYEEEE. The CDR3 totals 15 residues. The CDR3: CASSPLGGPQETQYF. CDR3 bases: TGTGCCAGCAGCCCCCTTGGGGGGCCACAAGAGACCCAGTACTTC.

The V gene is TRBV10-3, the J gene TRBJ2-3; 10 bases align to TRBD1. The CDR3 totals 14 residues. The ends lost 5 bases at V and 6 bases at J; junction bases unmatched: 5. CDR1 is ENHRY, CDR2 SYGVKD, per germline. The CDR3, as DNA: TGTGCCATCAGTATGACAGGGGGCCTGGATACGCAGTATTTT. Its translation is CAISMTGGLDTQYF.

V is TRBV9 and J is TRBJ2-2, with 9 bases that match TRBD2. Per germline, CDR1 SGDLS and CDR2 YYNGEE. V dropped 2 bases and J dropped 2; count of bases not matched to a gene: 4. The CDR3 is made up of 16 amino acids. The chain's CDR3 is CASSVQTSGNTGELFF. In DNA form, the CDR3 reads TGTGCCAGCAGCGTTCAGACTAGCGGTAACACCGGGGAGCTGTTTTTT.

CDR3 amino acids: CASKDRSYGYTF. Here the CDR3 DNA reads TGTGCCAGCAAAGACAGGAGCTATGGCTACACCTTC. V usage is TRBV6-5 and J usage is TRBJ1-2, with D possibly matching TRBD1 (6 bases). The germline V gene has CDR1 MNHEY and CDR2 SVGAGI. The CDR3 has 12 amino acids. The V gene lost 7 bases and the J gene lost 4 bases, with 10 bases spanning the gap.

This clone was detected a few times. V and J are TRBV21-1 and TRBJ1-1. TRBV21-1 is noted as a pseudogene. This CDR3 contains 13 residues. The CDR3 protein is CASSKEGNTEAFF. The CDR3 DNA reads TGTGCCAGCAGCAAAGAAGGGAACACTGAAGCTTTCTTT.

This rearrangement joins TRBV18 to TRBJ2-5; D perhaps matches TRBD1 (5 bases). The CDR3 is 13 residues long. Trimming stripped 4 bases from V and 1 base from J, with 7 bases between. Germline CDR1 is KGHSH and CDR2 is LQKENI. Here the CDR3 reads CASSRQLQETQYF. For the CDR3, the DNA is TGTGCCAGCTCACGACAGCTCCAAGAGACCCAGTACTTC.

The chain carries TRBV28 and TRBJ2-7; D call uncertain. Trimming pared 6 bases from V and 3 bases from J, leaving 12 bases between. The CDR3 extends over 13 amino acids. The germline V gene encodes CDR1 MDHEN and CDR2 SYDVKM. The CDR3 sequence: CASRTGPSYEQYF. In DNA, the CDR3 is TGTGCCAGCAGAACCGGACCGAGCTACGAGCAGTACTTC.

CDR3 sequence reads: CASSIRGDTGETQYF. The CDR3, as DNA: TGTGCCAGTAGTATCCGCGGAGACACGGGGGAGACCCAGTACTTC. J is TRBJ2-5 and V is TRBV19; a weak D match, TRBD2 (5 bases). V lost 3 bases and J lost 5, with 16 bases in between. The CDR3 loop spans 15 amino acids. Germline CDR1 and CDR2: LNHDA and SQIVND (reference sequence). The full variable domain, with the rest looked up from reference TRBV19 and TRBJ2-5, is DGGITQSPKYLFRKEGQNVTLSCEQNLNHDAMYWYRQDPGQGLRLIYYSQIVNDFQKGDIAEGYSVSREKKESFPLTVTSAQKNPTAFYLCASSIRGDTGETQYFGPGTRLLVL.

The rearrangement joins TRBV6-5 to TRBJ1-1; 9 bases align to TRBD1. Trimming took 2 bases from V and 0 from J; bases not matched to a gene: 1. Germline loops: CDR1 MNHEY, CDR2 SVGAGI. This CDR3 has 15 amino acids. CDR3 sequence reads: CASSYGQGLNTEAFF. For the CDR3, the DNA is TGTGCCAGCAGTTACGGACAGGGGTTGAACACTGAAGCTTTCTTT.

This chain joins TRBV7-2 and TRBJ2-3; D may be TRBD2 (5 bases). V lost 5 bases to trimming and J lost 11 bases, with 14 bases between them. The CDR3 runs to 12 residues. Germline V CDR1 and CDR2: SGHTA, FQGNSA. The CDR3 loop is CASSAPQREQYF. In nucleotides, the CDR3 is TGTGCCAGCAGCGCCCCTCAACGGGAGCAGTATTTT.

The V call is TRBV7-3, the J call TRBJ2-2, with 9 nucleotides matching TRBD2. CDR3 length: 18 amino acids. Germline loops: CDR1 SGHTA, CDR2 FQGTGA. The J segment lost 1 base and the V segment lost 5 bases, leaving 11 bases of the junction unmatched. CDR3 protein: CASSQGVSGSGNTGELFF. The CDR3, as DNA: TGTGCCAGCAGCCAAGGGGTTAGCGGGAGCGGGAACACCGGGGAGCTGTTTTTT. Filled out from reference TRBV7-3 and TRBJ2-2, the complete variable domain reads GAGVSQTPSNKVTEKGKYVELRCDPISGHTALYWYRQSLGQGPEFLIYFQGTGAADDSGLPNDRFFAVRPEGSVSTLKIQRTERGDSAVYLCASSQGVSGSGNTGELFFGEGSRLTVL.

This clone has just a few counts. The J gene is TRBJ2-1, the V gene TRBV6-4; 12 bases agree with TRBD2. The germline V gene has CDR1 MRHNA and CDR2 SNTAGT. The CDR3 is made up of 16 amino acids. V shed 6 bases and J 6 bases; nucleotides not matched to a gene: 9. The CDR3: CASSAQTSGSSNEQFF. DNA for the CDR3: TGTGCCAGCAGCGCTCAGACTAGCGGGAGCAGCAATGAGCAGTTCTTC.

V gene TRBV7-8 combines with J gene TRBJ2-7; D is undetermined. The ends were cut back, 2 bases at V and 3 bases at J, with 11 bases in the middle. The CDR3 spans 14 residues. CDR1 SGHVS and CDR2 FQNEAQ come from the germline V gene. The CDR3 DNA reads as TGTGCCAGCAGCTTAAGTCTAATTTTCTACGAGCAGTACTTC. Translation: CASSLSLIFYEQYF. Drawing the rest from reference TRBV7-8 and TRBJ2-7, the complete variable domain is GAGVSQSPRYKVAKRGQDVALRCDPISGHVSLFWYQQALGQGPEFLTYFQNEAQLDKSGLPSDRFFAERPEGSVSTLKIQRTQQEDSAVYLCASSLSLIFYEQYFGPGTRLTVT.

Note on this clone: Mismatch with germline at one junction end may stem from a read error. The chain has TRBV7-7 and TRBJ2-2, with D perhaps matching TRBD1 (6 bases). The CDR3 totals 13 residues. CDR1 is SSHAT and CDR2 is FNYEAQ in the germline V gene (reference sequence). CDR3 in amino acids: CASSTTGSGELFF. The CDR3 nucleotides read TGTGCTAGCAGTACCACAGGGTCCGGGGAGCTGTTTTTT.

This chain links TRBV5-6 with TRBJ2-1, with D unclear. The CDR3 runs 13 residues. Per germline, CDR1 SGHDT and CDR2 YYEEEE. The germline V and J ends were trimmed by 0 bases and 4 bases, with 5 bases remaining between them. CDR3 residues: CASSLDTYNEQFF. CDR3 nucleotides: TGTGCCAGCAGCTTGGACACTTACAATGAGCAGTTCTTC. The full variable domain, its missing parts supplied by reference TRBV5-6 and TRBJ2-1, is DAGVTQSPTHLIKTRGQQVTLRCSPKSGHDTVSWYQQALGQGPQFIFQYYEEEERQRGNFPDRFSGHQFPNYSSELNVNALLLGDSALYLCASSLDTYNEQFFGPGTRLTVL.